This TCR beta chain came from a study of beta chain features in type 1 diabetes. Study results and caveats: The analysis here could not establish whether HLA type shapes TCRB rearrangement. cDNA-based sequencing might over-represent cells highly expressing TCR.

Sorting based on CD45RO/CCR7/CD25/CD127/CD95/CD27 separated CD4+ naive, central memory, regulatory and stem cell-like memory cells. With respect to this clone: What it binds is unknown.

The sequenced template was cDNA made from the entire isolated RNA. Only in-frame clones appear in the TCRdb table, and some are missing; sequencing was by immunoSEQ multiplex PCR. The table shows some 60,000 clones, with over 50% occurring only once. V lost 0 bases, J lost 2 bases, and 9 bases lay in between. Germline V CDR1 and CDR2: SGHRS, YFSETQ. The CDR3 extends over 15 amino acids. The chain employs TRBV5-1 and TRBJ2-1; no reliable D call. What was sequenced was Tregs from blood. The TCR sequence derives from a woman between 18 and 29 years old in good health. The CDR3 sequence is CASSLADLAYNEQFF. Written as DNA, the CDR3 is TGCGCCAGCAGCTTGGCTGACCTAGCCTACAATGAGCAGTTCTTC.